These T cell receptor beta chains were read from a single sample in a study of blood T cell repertoires in COVID-19. Libraries were prepared by immunoSEQ multiplex PCR; TCRdb keeps only in-frame clonotypes and omits some of them. The data show 310,000 or so clones, with roughly 87% seen just once and about 8.9% held by the top ten. The sample was PBMCs or T cells enriched from blood (not recorded which). These receptors all come from a woman younger than 35 who had recovered from COVID-19. Each CDR3 is given with its conserved first and last residue. The order of the fields is D gene, J gene, V gene, clone size, CDR3 protein, CDR3 DNA. The D gene is left open where the match is weak. The listing skips clone size in some rows; elsewhere it reads once, few, many or a size class.

d_call: .; j_call: TRBJ1-2; v_call: TRBV5-1; clone_size: .; cdr3_aa: CASSFSGPNYGYTF; cdr3_nt: TGCGCCAGCAGCTTTTCAGGGCCTAACTATGGCTACACCTTC
d_call: TRBD2; j_call: TRBJ2-1; v_call: TRBV7-2; clone_size: .; cdr3_aa: CASSLSTGGTYNEQFF; cdr3_nt: TGTGCCAGCAGCTTAAGTACGGGAGGGACATACAATGAGCAGTTCTTC
d_call: .; j_call: TRBJ2-5; v_call: TRBV28; clone_size: once; cdr3_aa: CASSTIRGQQETQYF; cdr3_nt: TGTGCCAGCAGCACAATTAGGGGCCAGCAAGAGACCCAGTACTTC
d_call: .; j_call: TRBJ2-7; v_call: TRBV3-1/TRBV3-2; clone_size: .; cdr3_aa: CASSQAGSYEQYF; cdr3_nt: TGTGCCAGCAGCCAAGCTGGGAGCTACGAGCAGTACTTC
d_call: .; j_call: TRBJ2-7; v_call: TRBV6-2/TRBV6-3; clone_size: .; cdr3_aa: CASSYGGTVSVEQYF; cdr3_nt: TGTGCCAGCAGTTACGGCGGGACAGTTTCCGTTGAGCAGTACTTC
d_call: TRBD2; j_call: TRBJ2-7; v_call: TRBV28; clone_size: .; cdr3_aa: CASSVAGTGSYEQYF; cdr3_nt: TGTGCCAGCAGCGTAGCGGGAACTGGTTCCTACGAGCAGTACTTC
d_call: .; j_call: TRBJ2-1; v_call: TRBV25-1; clone_size: once; cdr3_aa: CASTDSWGYNEQFF; cdr3_nt: TGTGCCAGCACCGACAGCTGGGGATACAATGAGCAGTTCTTC
d_call: TRBD1; j_call: TRBJ2-4; v_call: TRBV28; clone_size: .; cdr3_aa: CASSPLTGGDASIQYF; cdr3_nt: TGTGCCAGCAGCCCTTTGACAGGGGGCGATGCCTCCATTCAGTACTTC
d_call: .; j_call: TRBJ2-3; v_call: TRBV18; clone_size: .; cdr3_aa: CASSPPGSMRDTQYF; cdr3_nt: TGTGCCAGCTCACCACCGGGCTCTATGAGAGATACGCAGTATTTT
d_call: .; j_call: TRBJ2-2; v_call: TRBV7-6; clone_size: .; cdr3_aa: CASSLGLAETGELFF; cdr3_nt: TGTGCCAGCAGCTTAGGTCTTGCGGAAACCGGGGAGCTGTTTTTT
d_call: .; j_call: TRBJ2-7; v_call: TRBV15; clone_size: .; cdr3_aa: CATSRGVREQVGYEQYF; cdr3_nt: TGTGCCACCAGCAGAGGGGTTAGGGAACAGGTGGGCTACGAGCAGTACTTC
d_call: TRBD2; j_call: TRBJ2-3; v_call: TRBV29-1; clone_size: .; cdr3_aa: CSVGRTSDPTDTQYF; cdr3_nt: TGCAGCGTTGGGCGGACTAGCGACCCCACAGATACGCAGTATTTT
d_call: .; j_call: TRBJ1-1; v_call: TRBV12-5; clone_size: .; cdr3_aa: CASGSDLGDTEAFF; cdr3_nt: TGTGCTAGTGGTTCGGACCTGGGAGACACTGAAGCTTTCTTT
d_call: TRBD1; j_call: TRBJ2-1; v_call: TRBV29-1; clone_size: .; cdr3_aa: CSVETGRDYNEQFF; cdr3_nt: TGCAGCGTGGAGACAGGGAGAGACTACAATGAGCAGTTCTTC
d_call: TRBD1; j_call: TRBJ1-2; v_call: TRBV28; clone_size: few; cdr3_aa: CASSFLTGGNYGYTF; cdr3_nt: TGTGCCAGCAGTTTCCTCACAGGGGGTAACTATGGCTACACCTTC
d_call: TRBD2; j_call: TRBJ2-4; v_call: TRBV7-3; clone_size: .; cdr3_aa: CASSLTFLTSGKNIQYF; cdr3_nt: TGTGCCAGCAGCTTAACTTTCTTAACTAGCGGGAAAAACATTCAGTACTTC
d_call: TRBD1; j_call: TRBJ1-1; v_call: TRBV18; clone_size: .; cdr3_aa: CASSPAEGTGVYTEAFF; cdr3_nt: TGTGCCAGCTCACCCGCGGAAGGGACAGGGGTGTACACTGAAGCTTTCTTT
d_call: TRBD1; j_call: TRBJ1-6; v_call: TRBV6-5; clone_size: .; cdr3_aa: CASSNRQGGELPLHF; cdr3_nt: TGTGCCAGCAGTAACCGACAGGGGGGAGAATTACCCCTCCACTTT
d_call: TRBD2; j_call: TRBJ2-2; v_call: TRBV4-1; clone_size: .; cdr3_aa: CASSSHSRGLADGELFF; cdr3_nt: TGCGCCAGCAGCTCACACTCCCGGGGACTAGCGGACGGGGAGCTGTTTTTT
d_call: TRBD2; j_call: TRBJ2-3; v_call: TRBV7-9; clone_size: .; cdr3_aa: CASSPPGLAGVKDTQYF; cdr3_nt: TGTGCCAGCAGCCCGCCGGGACTAGCGGGAGTGAAAGATACGCAGTATTTT
d_call: TRBD1; j_call: TRBJ1-4; v_call: TRBV18; clone_size: .; cdr3_aa: CASSPGTENEKLFF; cdr3_nt: TGTGCCAGCTCACCAGGGACAGAAAATGAAAAACTGTTTTTT
d_call: TRBD2; j_call: TRBJ2-1; v_call: TRBV7-3; clone_size: .; cdr3_aa: CASSLNGGSYYNEQFF; cdr3_nt: TGTGCCAGCAGCTTAAATGGCGGGAGTTACTACAATGAGCAGTTCTTC
d_call: TRBD1; j_call: TRBJ1-1; v_call: TRBV3-1/TRBV3-2; clone_size: .; cdr3_aa: CASSQDKDRGRWF; cdr3_nt: TGTGCCAGCAGCCAAGATAAGGACAGGGGGCGTTGGTTT
d_call: .; j_call: TRBJ1-1; v_call: TRBV3-1/TRBV3-2; clone_size: .; cdr3_aa: CASSQARGGRNTEAFF; cdr3_nt: TGTGCCAGCAGCCAAGCGAGGGGGGGGCGGAACACTGAAGCTTTCTTT